This entry concerns a single T cell receptor beta chain. The data are from a study of control samples from healthy donors and cancer patients. Measured with immunoSEQ multiplex PCR; TCRdb has only the in-frame clones, and not every one. Seen here are 130,000 or so clones, roughly 88% observed once, and the top ten hold roughly 3.2%. CDR3 length: 14 residues. Germline assignment: CDR1 LGHNA and CDR2 YNFKEQ. V lost 1 base to trimming and J lost 1 base; unmatched junction nucleotides: 1. The sequenced sample consisted of blood. V gene TRBV4-2 combines with J gene TRBJ2-7, with TRBD1 matching over 7 bases. This TCR was sampled from a man between 50 and 59 years old in good health. The CDR3: CASSQGGQSYEQYF. CDR3 DNA sequence: TGTGCCAGCAGCCAAGGGGGACAGTCCTACGAGCAGTACTTC.